The 17 T cell receptor beta chains listed next were all sequenced from one sample in a study of Ad26.COV2.S vaccination and SARS-CoV-2 variants. The treatment is: roughly 18 received Ad26.COV2.S at low or high dose, single or two shots; roughly five received placebo; per-sample allocation not given. Sampling was performed 63 days after the first vaccine or placebo injection. Here immunoSEQ multiplex PCR was the method, and the copy in TCRdb shows in-frame clones only, minus some. In the table there are about 350,000 clones, 75% to 90% of which are singletons. The material sequenced was peripheral blood, taken in a trial of Ad26.COV2.S vaccine versus placebo. Receptors were obtained from a person aged 18 to 59 who received the Ad26.COV2.S COVID-19 vaccine or a placebo.

The count of this clone is one. This chain joins TRBV28 and TRBJ2-3; a weak D match, TRBD2 (6 bases). This CDR3 comprises 14 residues. CDR1 is MDHEN, CDR2 SYDVKM, per germline. Trimming removed 2 bases at V and 3 bases at J, with 9 bases between. CDR3 protein: CASSLGGATDTQYF. The CDR3 DNA sequence: TGTGCCAGCAGTTTAGGCGGGGCTACAGATACGCAGTATTTT.

The chain recombines TRBV5-1 with TRBJ2-1; 9 bases are shared with TRBD2. The germline V gene encodes CDR1 SGHRS and CDR2 YFSETQ. The CDR3 is 12 amino acids. Trimming removed 0 bases from V and 12 bases from J; junction bases left unmatched: 1. As DNA, the CDR3 is TGCGCCAGCAGCTTGGAAGCGGGAGGGCAGTTCTTC. Its translation is CASSLEAGGQFF.

This rearrangement joins TRBV6-6 to TRBJ1-1, with TRBD1 identical over 9 bases. Unmatched junction bases numbered 6, after V lost 5 bases and J lost 11 bases. CDR1 is MNHNY and CDR2 is SVGAGI in the germline V gene (reference sequence). This CDR3 contains 12 residues. This CDR3 is CASSRDRVGAFF. In nucleotides, the CDR3 is TGTGCCAGCAGTAGGGACAGGGTCGGGGCTTTCTTT.

The chain employs TRBV5-1 and TRBJ1-4; D is perhaps TRBD1 (6 bases). V lost 0 bases, J lost 5 bases, and 8 bases lay in between. Per the germline V gene, CDR1 is SGHRS and CDR2 is YFSETQ. This CDR3 has 14 residues. The CDR3 is CASSLGQENEKLFF. The CDR3 nucleotides are TGCGCCAGCAGCTTGGGACAGGAAAATGAAAAACTGTTTTTT.

The chain has TRBV7-3 and TRBJ2-3; 15 nucleotides match TRBD2. Germline loops: CDR1 SGHTA, CDR2 FQGTGA. The CDR3 contains 20 residues. V lost 0 bases to trimming and J lost 2 bases; unmatched junction nucleotides: 9. The CDR3 DNA sequence: TGTGCCAGCAGCTTAACGCCGCCAGGGACTAGCGGGAGGCACACAGATACGCAGTATTTT. This gives the protein CASSLTPPGTSGRHTDTQYF.

The V and J genes are TRBV5-1 and TRBJ1-1, with 10 bases fitting TRBD1. This CDR3 comprises 15 residues. Trimming cost V 0 bases and J 3 bases; bases outside gene matches: 2. Germline V CDR1 and CDR2: SGHRS, YFSETQ. The CDR3 is CASSLAGQGDTEAFF. The CDR3 region has the DNA TGCGCCAGCAGCTTGGCCGGACAGGGGGACACTGAAGCTTTCTTT.

The chain uses TRBV10-2 and TRBJ2-7, with D possibly being TRBD1 (5 bases). The germline V and J ends were trimmed by 2 bases and 1 base, with 9 bases remaining between them. The CDR3 length is 14 residues. Germline lookup yields CDR1 WSHSY and CDR2 SAAADI. The CDR3 DNA reads as TGCGCCAGCAGTGAGGTGGGGCCTTCCTACGAGCAGTACTTC. Its translation is CASSEVGPSYEQYF.

This clone was seen only a few times. The V call is TRBV7-2, the J call TRBJ1-1, with 8 bases fitting TRBD1. The germline CDR1 and CDR2 sequences are SGHTA and FQGNSA. The V and J ends lost 5 bases and 5 bases, in that order; junction bases with no gene match: 7. The CDR3 runs to 14 residues. The CDR3 nucleotides are TGTGCCAGCAGCCTGCGGCAGGGGGCGACTGAAGCTTTCTTT. The encoded protein is CASSLRQGATEAFF.

The chain employs TRBV20-1 and TRBJ1-5; TRBD1 is a possible D gene (5 bases). This CDR3 is built from 16 residues. The V end was cut by 3 bases, the J end by 3 bases, with 18 bases between. Per germline, CDR1 DFQATT and CDR2 SNEGSKA (reference sequence). The CDR3 region has the DNA TGCAGTGCTAGTTTGGGACTTACGAACATCAATCAGCCCCAGCATTTT. Translation gives CSASLGLTNINQPQHF.

DNA for the CDR3: TGTGCCACCTCTTACGATACGCAGTATTTT. As protein: CATSYDTQYF. This chain uses TRBV6-5 with TRBJ2-3; D gene unclear. Trimming left V 10 bases short and J 6 bases short, with 8 bases between. This CDR3 is built from 10 residues. Germline V gene lookup returns CDR1 MNHEY and CDR2 SVGAGI.

This chain connects TRBV7-9 to TRBJ2-1, with TRBD2 matching over 10 bases. The CDR3 contains 16 residues. V lost 0 bases and J lost 3; bases outside the gene matches: 2. CDR1 and CDR2 from the germline V gene are SEHNR and FQNEAQ (reference sequence). CDR3 DNA: TGTGCCAGCAGCTTAGCTAGGACTAGCGGCTACAATGAGCAGTTCTTC. This encodes CASSLARTSGYNEQFF. The full variable domain, its missing parts supplied by reference TRBV7-9 and TRBJ2-1, is DTGVSQNPRHKITKRGQNVTFRCDPISEHNRLYWYRQTLGQGPEFLTYFQNEAQLEKSRLLSDRFSAERPKGSFSTLEIQRTEQGDSAMYLCASSLARTSGYNEQFFGPGTRLTVL.

In its sample, this clone was seen once. The V gene is TRBV27, the J gene TRBJ2-3, with 8 bases aligning to TRBD2. With 3 bases clipped from V and 1 base from J, the junction kept 6 bases outside the gene matches. Per the germline V gene, CDR1 is MNHEY and CDR2 is SMNVEV (reference sequence). The CDR3 runs to 16 residues. The CDR3 nucleotides are TGTGCCAGCAGTTTCAGCGGGAGTCTGGGCACAGATACGCAGTATTTT. Translating gives CASSFSGSLGTDTQYF.

The genes are TRBV27 and TRBJ1-1, with D possibly being TRBD1 (5 bases). Trimming stripped 2 bases from V and 4 bases from J, with 17 bases between. The CDR3 has 16 amino acids. Per germline, CDR1 MNHEY and CDR2 SMNVEV (reference sequence). In DNA, the CDR3 is TGTGCCAGCAGTTTAACCGACAGTTTGCCGATCACTGAAGCTTTCTTT. Translation: CASSLTDSLPITEAFF.

The J gene is TRBJ2-7, the V gene TRBV28; the D gene could be TRBD1 or TRBD2 (5 bases each). V lost 8 bases to trimming and J lost 0 bases, with 17 bases between them. Per germline, CDR1 MDHEN and CDR2 SYDVKM. This CDR3 spans 15 amino acids. Here the CDR3 DNA reads TGTGCCAGCCTAGAATCCGGGACGGCCTCCTACGAGCAGTACTTC. Amino acid sequence: CASLESGTASYEQYF.

V is TRBV15 and J is TRBJ1-2; 12 positions agree with TRBD1. Germline CDR1 and CDR2: LNHNV and YYDKDF (reference sequence). The CDR3 contains 16 residues. Trimming cost V 4 bases and J 4 bases; bases outside gene matches: 7. The CDR3 here is CATSMAGTGGAYGYTF. The CDR3 DNA is TGTGCCACCAGCATGGCCGGGACAGGGGGCGCCTATGGCTACACCTTC.

Written as DNA, the CDR3 is TGTGCCAGCAGTTTCCTCCTTGGCAATCAGCCCCAGCATTTT. It encodes CASSFLLGNQPQHF. This rearrangement joins TRBV28 to TRBJ1-5, with D uncertain. The CDR3 length is 14 residues. In germline, CDR1 is MDHEN, CDR2 SYDVKM. V was pared by 3 bases and J by 2 bases, with 8 bases between.

The chain recombines TRBV27 with TRBJ2-5, with 7 bases lining up with TRBD2. J gave up 1 base and V 6 bases, and 8 bases lay outside the gene matches. Germline-derived CDR1 and CDR2 are MNHEY and SMNVEV (reference sequence). The CDR3 totals 15 residues. The CDR3 sequence is CASSVWGGSQETQYF. Here the CDR3 DNA reads TGTGCCAGCAGCGTCTGGGGGGGGTCCCAAGAGACCCAGTACTTC.